This T cell receptor (beta chain) originates from a study of cytomegalovirus exposure and HLA in healthy donors. Libraries were prepared by immunoSEQ multiplex PCR; TCRdb keeps only in-frame clonotypes and omits some of them. The table has about 240,000 clones, around 85% seen once; the top ten hold roughly 1.2%. With respect to this clone: Its antigen is undetermined.

General study points: Altogether, some 170 TCR beta chains were recorded as cytomegalovirus-associated. For cytomegalovirus status, the classifier reportedly gave diagnoses with high specificity and sensitivity. According to a later analysis, TCR clusters from the first cohort tended to co-occur in the 100 to 150 validation repertoires.

The CDR3 runs to 14 residues. Germline CDR1 SGDLS, CDR2 YYNGEE. Trimming cost V 4 bases and J 3 bases, with 13 bases left between them. Sequenced input: PBMCs. The source of this sequence is a woman aged 25 to 45 in good health and CMV-seropositive. This sequence joins TRBV9 and TRBJ2-5; D might be TRBD1 (6 bases). CDR3 region: CASSHPHREETQYF. The CDR3 DNA reads as TGTGCCAGCAGCCACCCCCACAGGGAAGAGACCCAGTACTTC. Complete variable domain (other parts from reference TRBV9 and TRBJ2-5): DSGVTQTPKHLITATGQRVTLRCSPRSGDLSVYWYQQSLDQGLQFLIQYYNGEERAKGNILERFSAQQFPDLHSELNLSSLELGDSALYFCASSHPHREETQYFGPGTRLLVL.